The present entry profiles one T cell receptor (beta chain) with its context. The antigen remains unidentified. All of the isolated RNA was reverse transcribed, so expressed TCRB transcripts were sequenced. Clones were read by immunoSEQ multiplex PCR, and TCRdb kept only the in-frame ones, dropping some. The sample has about 260,000 clones; about 63% are singletons. The CDR3 covers 13 residues. The V end was cut by 2 bases, the J end by 1 base, with 6 bases between. CDR1 SGHRS and CDR2 YFSETQ come from the germline V gene. These data belong to a study of beta chain features in type 1 diabetes. Sorting produced populations that all topped 95% purity. Study observations and caveats: There was a moderate but significant shortening of TCRB CDR3s in all four CD4+ subsets of Type 1 diabetes patients. In comparison with healthy donors, patients had naive, central memory and Treg TCRB repertoires that appeared more similar.

The TCR comes from a man aged 30 to 45 in good health. Sequences were obtained from naive CD4+ T cells from blood. The chain joins TRBV5-1 to TRBJ2-5; D is perhaps TRBD1 (5 bases). Written as DNA, the CDR3 is TGCGCCAGCAGCTTACAGGTCCAAGAGACCCAGTACTTC. The encoded protein is CASSLQVQETQYF.